This T cell receptor beta chain was documented in a study of T cells in Graves' hyperthyroidism and ophthalmopathy. Across the study: Peripheral blood draws took place at initial diagnosis, ahead of any treatment.

Researchers amplified the TCR beta CDR3 regions from RNA transcripts. The HTBI primer set was used in a first-round RT-PCR of the TCR CDR3. TCRdb independently ran MiXCR on the multiplex PCR reads; one entry per CDR3 protein. The sample lists 300,000 to 450,000 distinct CDR3 sequences; approximately 14% were seen once. This clonotype was counted many times. V was cut by 6 bases and J by 5 bases, with 19 bases left in between. This CDR3 comprises 14 residues. Germline V gives CDR1 DFQATT, CDR2 SNEGSKA (reference sequence). The sequencing input was blood. This receptor was identified in a woman aged 25 to 39 with Graves' ophthalmopathy. This chain joins TRBV20-1 and TRBJ2-5; TRBD1 might be the D (6 bases). The chain's CDR3 is CSAPTGMLMETQYF. The CDR3 nucleotides are TGCAGTGCACCTACAGGGATGTTGATGGAGACCCAGTACTTC.